This is a list of T cell receptor beta chains from one sample in a study of blood T cells in healthy people across ages. TCRdb analysed the 5' RACE reads with MiXCR anew, one entry per CDR3 protein. The sample lists about 1.4 million distinct CDR3 sequences; 45% to 70% were seen once. Sequences were obtained from blood. All receptors derive from a man aged 18-30 years in good health. Both conserved end residues are part of each CDR3. A D gene is named only where the DNA matches it firmly. Some rows have no size entry. The others give once, few or many, or a class for an expanded clone.

J: TRBJ2-7
size: -
V: TRBV7-2
D: -
CDR3: CASGPANRPNEQYF
DNA: TGTGCCAGCGGTCCAGCTAATCGTCCAAATGAGCAGTACTTC

J: TRBJ2-5
size: -
V: TRBV25-1
D: TRBD2
CDR3: CASGEGLAGSGEQYF
DNA: TGTGCCAGCGGTGAAGGACTAGCGGGATCTGGAGAGCAGTACTTC

J: TRBJ1-2
size: -
V: TRBV27
D: -
CDR3: CASSPTIRPGYGYTF
DNA: TGTGCCAGCAGTCCCACGATCCGACCAGGGTATGGCTACACCTTC

J: TRBJ2-1
size: -
V: TRBV3-1
D: TRBD2
CDR3: CASSRNSERLAGLGYNEQFF
DNA: TGTGCCAGCAGCCGAAATTCCGAAAGACTAGCGGGACTAGGGTACAATGAGCAGTTCTTC

J: TRBJ2-3
size: -
V: TRBV3-1
D: -
CDR3: CASSQDTGTSTDTQYF
DNA: TGTGCCAGCAGCCAGGACACAGGGACTAGCACAGATACGCAGTATTTT

J: TRBJ2-1
size: -
V: TRBV2
D: -
CDR3: CASRWITNNEQFF
DNA: TGTGCCAGCAGGTGGATTACTAACAATGAGCAGTTCTTC

J: TRBJ2-5
size: -
V: TRBV4-1
D: -
CDR3: CASSQEAGERVYQETQYF
DNA: TGCGCCAGCAGCCAAGAAGCCGGGGAGCGGGTATACCAAGAGACCCAGTACTTC

J: TRBJ1-1
size: -
V: TRBV27
D: -
CDR3: CASSLSYSPMNTEAFF
DNA: TGTGCCAGCAGTTTAAGTTACAGCCCTATGAACACTGAAGCTTTCTTT

J: TRBJ1-5
size: -
V: TRBV19
D: -
CDR3: CASSIQLQPQHF
DNA: TGTGCCAGTAGTATACAGCTCCAGCCCCAGCATTTT

J: TRBJ2-2
size: -
V: TRBV28
D: TRBD1
CDR3: CASVYSGTGYSGELFF
DNA: TGTGCCAGCGTTTACTCCGGGACAGGGTACTCCGGGGAGCTGTTTTTT

J: TRBJ1-1
size: once
V: TRBV7-8
D: TRBD1
CDR3: CASSLLGQVSAFF
DNA: TGTGCCAGCAGCCTTCTAGGACAGGTTTCAGCTTTCTTT

J: TRBJ1-2
size: few
V: TRBV14
D: TRBD1
CDR3: CASSGQGANYGYTF
DNA: TGTGCCAGCAGCGGACAGGGAGCTAACTATGGCTACACCTTC

J: TRBJ1-4
size: -
V: TRBV4-1
D: -
CDR3: CASSQGIVVEKLFF
DNA: TGCGCCAGCAGCCAAGGGATAGTGGTTGAAAAACTGTTTTTT

J: TRBJ2-5
size: -
V: TRBV20-1
D: -
CDR3: CSASPGDRRETQYF
DNA: TGCAGTGCTAGCCCGGGGGACCGCAGGGAGACCCAGTACTTC

J: TRBJ1-6
size: few
V: TRBV28
D: -
CDR3: CASSLGRANYNSPLHF
DNA: TGTGCCAGCAGTTTGGGCAGGGCTAACTATAATTCACCCCTCCACTTT

J: TRBJ2-3
size: -
V: TRBV7-9
D: -
CDR3: CASSQSRGGTDTQYF
DNA: TGTGCCAGCAGCCAGTCCAGGGGAGGCACAGATACGCAGTATTTT

J: TRBJ2-7
size: -
V: TRBV5-1
D: TRBD2
CDR3: CASSTGTSGYLDEQYF
DNA: TGCGCCAGCAGCACCGGGACTAGCGGATATCTGGACGAGCAGTACTTC

J: TRBJ2-7
size: -
V: TRBV5-5
D: TRBD1
CDR3: CASSLAQGASYNEQYF
DNA: TGTGCCAGCAGCTTGGCCCAGGGGGCCTCCTACAATGAGCAGTACTTC

J: TRBJ2-1
size: -
V: TRBV27
D: -
CDR3: CASSLGPPSSYNEQFF
DNA: TGTGCCAGCAGTTTAGGTCCCCCAAGCTCCTACAATGAGCAGTTCTTC

J: TRBJ1-2
size: -
V: TRBV7-9
D: TRBD1
CDR3: CASSPEQGRGYTF
DNA: TGTGCCAGCAGCCCGGAACAGGGGCGCGGCTACACCTTC

J: TRBJ1-5
size: -
V: TRBV5-5
D: -
CDR3: CASSLVWDPQPQHF
DNA: TGTGCCAGCAGCTTGGTCTGGGATCCTCAGCCCCAGCATTTT

J: TRBJ1-1
size: -
V: TRBV12-5
D: TRBD1
CDR3: CASGLGTGVNTEAFF
DNA: TGTGCTAGTGGTTTGGGGACAGGGGTGAACACTGAAGCTTTCTTT

J: TRBJ2-2
size: few
V: TRBV29-1
D: -
CDR3: CSVEDGTGELFF
DNA: TGCAGCGTTGAAGATGGGACCGGGGAGCTGTTTTTT

J: TRBJ1-5
size: -
V: TRBV4-1
D: -
CDR3: CASSQADNSNQPQHF
DNA: TGCGCCAGCAGCCAAGCGGACAATAGCAATCAGCCCCAGCATTTT

J: TRBJ1-6
size: -
V: TRBV2
D: -
CDR3: CATSPGTPIFWHNSPLHF
DNA: TGTGCCACCTCACCCGGGACTCCTATTTTTTGGCATAATTCACCCCTCCACTTT

J: TRBJ1-2
size: -
V: TRBV7-8
D: -
CDR3: CASSPATGPGDYGYTF
DNA: TGTGCCAGCAGCCCAGCTACGGGGCCGGGGGACTATGGCTACACCTTC

J: TRBJ2-7
size: -
V: TRBV11-2
D: TRBD2
CDR3: CASSLNPTSGAYEQYF
DNA: TGTGCCAGCAGCTTAAACCCGACTAGCGGGGCCTACGAGCAGTACTTC

J: TRBJ2-3
size: -
V: TRBV7-2
D: TRBD2
CDR3: CASSMLAGGRQDTQYF
DNA: TGTGCCAGCAGTATGCTAGCGGGGGGGCGGCAAGATACGCAGTATTTT

J: TRBJ2-1
size: once
V: TRBV4-1
D: TRBD2
CDR3: CASSQSFVGLASLDEQFF
DNA: TGCGCCAGCAGCCAATCATTTGTTGGACTAGCTAGCTTGGATGAGCAGTTCTTC

J: TRBJ2-6
size: few
V: TRBV6-6
D: TRBD1
CDR3: CASSNGQGRGANVLTF
DNA: TGTGCCAGCAGTAACGGACAGGGCCGTGGGGCCAACGTCCTGACTTTC

J: TRBJ1-2
size: many
V: TRBV7-2
D: TRBD1
CDR3: CASSTTGGGVYGYTF
DNA: TGTGCCAGCAGCACCACAGGGGGCGGGGTATATGGCTACACCTTC

J: TRBJ2-2
size: few
V: TRBV29-1
D: -
CDR3: CSVVPGSGELFF
DNA: TGCAGCGTTGTGCCCGGGAGCGGGGAGCTGTTTTTT

J: TRBJ2-1
size: -
V: TRBV7-8
D: -
CDR3: CASSLAEHTYNEQFF
DNA: TGTGCCAGCAGCTTAGCGGAGCATACGTACAATGAGCAGTTCTTC

J: TRBJ1-2
size: -
V: TRBV4-1
D: TRBD1
CDR3: CASGSGDRGQWYGYTF
DNA: TGCGCCAGCGGGTCGGGGGACAGGGGGCAATGGTATGGCTACACCTTC

J: TRBJ1-2
size: -
V: TRBV6-5
D: TRBD1
CDR3: CASSYRDRADYGYTF
DNA: TGTGCCAGCAGTTACCGGGACAGGGCGGACTATGGCTACACCTTC

J: TRBJ2-1
size: -
V: TRBV20-1
D: -
CDR3: CSALGGTYNEQFF
DNA: TGCAGTGCTCTTGGCGGTACCTACAATGAGCAGTTCTTC

J: TRBJ2-1
size: -
V: TRBV2
D: TRBD2
CDR3: CASRAVTGRAGVGEQFF
DNA: TGTGCCAGCAGGGCCGTCACGGGACGAGCGGGGGTTGGGGAGCAGTTCTTC

J: TRBJ1-2
size: -
V: TRBV30
D: -
CDR3: CACNNYGYTF
DNA: TGTGCCTGCAATAACTATGGCTACACCTTC

J: TRBJ2-5
size: few
V: TRBV29-1
D: TRBD1
CDR3: CSVEGTGEETQYF
DNA: TGCAGCGTAGAAGGGACAGGGGAAGAGACCCAGTACTTC

J: TRBJ2-3
size: -
V: TRBV12-3/TRBV12-4
D: -
CDR3: CASGPGLAWEDTQYF
DNA: TGTGCCAGCGGACCGGGACTGGCCTGGGAAGATACGCAGTATTTT